This T cell receptor (beta chain) was recorded in a study of identical twins. TCRdb used MiXCR to reprocess the 5' RACE reads, holding one entry per CDR3 protein. The sample has 150,000 or so distinct CDR3 sequences; roughly 3.5% are singletons. Points from the study as a whole: Researchers reported weaker excess twin sharing in beta out-of-frame sequences. Invariant MAIT and iNKT cells are populations that could partly confound zero-insertion analyses.

V lost 8 bases and J 11 bases, leaving 17 bases between the germline ends. The CDR3 length is 12 residues. There are many counts of this clonotype. Its matching antigen is unknown. Specimen: memory T cells sorted from blood. This chain uses TRBV12-3 or TRBV12-4 with TRBJ2-3; TRBD2 is a possible D gene (7 bases). The origin of this receptor is a man between 18 and 35 years old in good health. The CDR3 reads CASYIGGDKQYF. CDR3 DNA sequence: TGTGCCAGCTACATAGGGGGGGACAAGCAGTATTTT.